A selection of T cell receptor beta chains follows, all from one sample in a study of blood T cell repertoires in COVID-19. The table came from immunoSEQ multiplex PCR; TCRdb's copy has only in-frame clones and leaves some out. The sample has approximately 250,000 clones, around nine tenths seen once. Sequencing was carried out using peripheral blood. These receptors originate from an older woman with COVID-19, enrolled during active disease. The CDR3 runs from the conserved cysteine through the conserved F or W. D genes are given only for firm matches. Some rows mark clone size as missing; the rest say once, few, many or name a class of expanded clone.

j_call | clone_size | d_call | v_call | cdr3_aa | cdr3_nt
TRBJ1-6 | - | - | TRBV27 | CASSRGNSPLHF | TGTGCCAGTAGTCGGGGGAATTCACCCCTCCACTTT
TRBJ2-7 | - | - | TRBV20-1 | CSGRESYEQYF | TGCAGTGGGCGGGAATCCTACGAGCAGTACTTC
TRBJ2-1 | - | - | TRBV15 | CATSSPGRSNEQFF | TGTGCCACCAGCAGTCCCGGTAGGAGCAATGAGCAGTTCTTC
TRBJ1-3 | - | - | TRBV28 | CASSLSRDSGNTIYF | TGTGCCAGCAGTTTATCCCGGGACTCTGGAAACACCATATATTTT
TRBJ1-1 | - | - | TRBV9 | CASSVASRTENTEAFF | TGTGCCAGCAGCGTAGCTAGCCGGACGGAGAACACTGAAGCTTTCTTT
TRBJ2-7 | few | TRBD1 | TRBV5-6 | CASSYTGQGSYEQYF | TGTGCCAGCAGTTATACGGGACAGGGCTCCTACGAGCAGTACTTC
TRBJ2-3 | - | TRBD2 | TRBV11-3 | CASSQSGALTDTQYF | TGTGCCAGCAGCCAAAGCGGGGCCCTCACAGATACGCAGTATTTT
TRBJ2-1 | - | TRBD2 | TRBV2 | CASSHTLSGSGNEQFF | TGTGCCAGCAGTCACACACTTAGCGGGAGCGGGAATGAGCAGTTCTTC
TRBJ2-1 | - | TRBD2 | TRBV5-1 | CASTRLAGDNEQFF | TGCGCCAGCACCAGACTAGCGGGAGACAATGAGCAGTTCTTC
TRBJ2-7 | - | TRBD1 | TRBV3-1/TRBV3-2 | CASSRFRQGAHEQYF | TGTGCCAGCAGCCGATTTAGACAGGGGGCCCACGAGCAGTACTTC
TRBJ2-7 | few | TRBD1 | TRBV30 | CAWKAGGHTYF | TGTGCCTGGAAGGCAGGGGGCCATACCTACTTC
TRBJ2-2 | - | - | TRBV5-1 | CASSLRQASVMTNTGELFF | TGCGCCAGCAGCTTGAGGCAGGCTAGCGTCATGACGAACACCGGGGAGCTGTTTTTT
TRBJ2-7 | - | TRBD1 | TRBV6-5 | CASRHRGFVYEQYF | TGTGCCAGCAGGCACAGGGGGTTTGTCTACGAGCAGTACTTC
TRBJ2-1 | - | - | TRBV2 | CASRPHGDEQFF | TGTGCCAGCAGACCCCACGGGGATGAGCAGTTCTTC
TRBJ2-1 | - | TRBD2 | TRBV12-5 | CASGLEWASGEQFF | TGTGCTAGTGGTTTGGAGTGGGCTAGCGGTGAGCAGTTCTTC
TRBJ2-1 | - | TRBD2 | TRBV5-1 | CASSPSTSHPHNEQFF | TGCGCCAGCAGCCCCTCGACTAGCCACCCCCACAATGAGCAGTTCTTC
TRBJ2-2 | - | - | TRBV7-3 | CASSLKGHPITGELFF | TGTGCCAGCAGCTTAAAGGGACACCCGATCACCGGGGAGCTGTTTTTT
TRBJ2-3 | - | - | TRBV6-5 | CASSRGWGDTQYF | TGTGCCAGCAGCCGGGGGTGGGGAGATACGCAGTATTTT
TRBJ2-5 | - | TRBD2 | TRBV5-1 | CASSHPGTSGKETQYF | TGCGCCAGCAGCCATCCCGGGACTAGCGGGAAGGAGACCCAGTACTTC
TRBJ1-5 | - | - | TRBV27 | CASSLRGGAGVANAQPQHF | TGTGCCAGCAGTTTAAGGGGGGGGGCAGGGGTGGCCAACGCCCAGCCCCAGCATTTT
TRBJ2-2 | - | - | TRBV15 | CASATGAAGGELFF | TGTGCCAGTGCCACGGGAGCGGCGGGCGGGGAGCTGTTTTTT
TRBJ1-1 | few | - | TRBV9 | CASSPRWNTEAFF | TGTGCCAGCAGCCCTCGGTGGAACACTGAAGCTTTCTTT
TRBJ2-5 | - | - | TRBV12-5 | CASGLLADGRSTQYF | TGTGCTAGTGGTTTGCTCGCGGACGGGAGATCGACCCAGTACTTC